This T cell receptor beta chain was recorded in a study of tumor and adjacent non-tumor tissue in lung cancer. On the study more broadly: The patients, 10 to 11 men and 5 women, were about 31 to 85 with stage I to III disease.

The germline V and J ends were trimmed by 0 bases and 4 bases, with 23 bases remaining between them. This CDR3 spans 19 amino acids. Looked up from germline, CDR1 is SGHKS and CDR2 is YYEKEE (reference sequence). A modified ARM-PCR protocol with three rounds of nested PCR amplified TCRbeta. TCRdb reprocessed the multiplex PCR reads via MiXCR and lists one record per CDR3 protein. The data contain about 48,000 distinct CDR3 sequences, around 60% of them seen just once; the ten biggest clones take up approximately 30%. This sample's RNA came from whole unsorted tissue. The normal lung tissue was taken more than 3 cm from the tumor edge. Points from the study as a whole: Patients with more diverse tumor TCRs had worse survival.

Points on this clonotype: Its antigen is not identified.

This clonotype was sampled from an older woman with non-small cell lung cancer. Sequenced material: distant non-tumor lung tissue. The chain employs TRBV5-5 and TRBJ2-1, with D perhaps given as TRBD1 or TRBD2 (5 bases each). The CDR3 reads CASSLGGTYGQGAYNEQFF. CDR3 DNA sequence: TGTGCCAGCAGCTTGGGGGGTACCTATGGTCAGGGAGCATACAATGAGCAGTTCTTC. Drawing the rest from reference TRBV5-5 and TRBJ2-1, the complete variable domain is DAGVTQSPTHLIKTRGQQVTLRCSPISGHKSVSWYQQVLGQGPQFIFQYYEKEERGRGNFPDRFSARQFPNYSSELNVNALLLGDSALYLCASSLGGTYGQGAYNEQFFGPGTRLTVL.